This T cell receptor beta chain comes out of a study of early T cells in non-severe SARS-CoV-2 infection. Whole-study results and caveats: Anti-spike CD8 responses were favored by VDJdb matching, which missed private and CD4 specificities.

This clonotype came up many times. Its antigen is as yet unknown. Separate cDNA molecules each had unique molecular identifiers attached to them. Via MiXCR, TCRdb re-called the 5' RACE reads, giving one row per CDR3 protein. The profile shows just under 60,000 distinct CDR3 sequences, more than 8.5% of them singletons. Per the germline V gene, CDR1 is LGHDT and CDR2 is YNNKEL (reference sequence). V gave up 7 bases and J gave up 0 bases, with 12 bases separating them. This CDR3 has 14 residues. The sequenced sample consisted of whole blood. This sequence joins TRBV3-1 and TRBJ1-1, with D unresolved. This sequence originates from an adult who was a healthcare worker with PCR-confirmed SARS-CoV-2 infection or an uninfected control (not recorded which). The CDR3 nucleotides are TGTGCCAGCACCCCTCAAAGCATGAACACTGAAGCTTTCTTT. The encoded protein is CASTPQSMNTEAFF.